The clone carrying this T cell receptor beta chain is a singleton in its sample. The assay was immunoSEQ multiplex PCR, and TCRdb's table has in-frame clones only and misses some. The sample shows about 200,000 clones, approximately 84% of them seen only once. These data are taken from a study of blood T cell repertoires in COVID-19. The sequence derives from a human donor with acute or convalescent COVID-19. The donor label of this sample is uncertain. The sample consisted of peripheral blood.

CDR3 in amino acids: CASSGGSSYNEQFF. The CDR3 DNA is TGTGCCTCATCGGGGGGGAGCTCCTACAATGAGCAGTTCTTC. This sequence joins TRBV6-5 and TRBJ2-1, with 8 bases that match TRBD2. In germline, CDR1 is MNHEY, CDR2 SVGAGI. J gave up 0 bases and V 11 bases, and 6 bases lay outside the gene matches. This CDR3 has 14 residues.